A single sample is the source of the 25 T cell receptor beta chains below, sequenced in a study of molecular identifiers for immune sequencing clone quantification. Using its own MiXCR run on the PCR reads, TCRdb lists one record per CDR3 protein. The table records some 40,000 distinct CDR3 sequences, 24% of them present only once. The material sequenced was naive CD8+ T cells from blood, with Jurkat cell RNA spiked in. Subset reported: FACS-sorted CD8+CD4-CCR7+CD45RA+ naive T cells. The receptors shown here come from a human donor in good health. Some libraries in this study had Jurkat cell RNA spiked in.

In this sample, this clonotype turned up a few times. A read error may produce the germline difference seen at one junction end. The chain links TRBV12-3 or TRBV12-4 to TRBJ2-1; the D gene is possibly TRBD2 (6 bases). The CDR3 length is 15 residues. The CDR3 DNA reads as TGTGCCAGCAGCTTAGTCCGGGGGTATAACAATGAGCAGTTCTTC. Amino acids: CASSLVRGYNNEQFF.

This clonotype appeared many times. The J gene is TRBJ2-7, the V gene TRBV29-1; weak D call: TRBD1 (6 bases). The CDR3 runs to 12 residues. Germline CDR1 reads SQVTM; CDR2 reads ANQGSEA. V was trimmed by 7 bases and J by 2 bases, leaving 12 bases between them. The CDR3 DNA sequence: TGCAGCGCTGAGACAGGCGCCTACGAGCAGTACTTC. This sequence encodes CSAETGAYEQYF.

This clonotype was detected many times. This chain's CDR3 is CASSWGRGTYEQYF. CDR3 bases: TGTGCCAGCAGTTGGGGAAGGGGGACCTACGAGCAGTACTTC. V usage is TRBV27 and J usage is TRBJ2-7, with D perhaps TRBD1 (6 bases). CDR3 size: 14 residues. Germline-derived CDR1 and CDR2 are MNHEY and SMNVEV (reference sequence). The V and J ends lost 4 bases and 2 bases respectively, with 12 bases between them.

This clonotype was found many times. The chain combines TRBV7-9 with TRBJ2-3; no clear D gene. Per germline, CDR1 SEHNR and CDR2 FQNEAQ (reference sequence). The length of the CDR3 is 15 residues. The V end lost 2 bases, the J end lost 2 bases, and 11 bases lay between the germline ends. CDR3 region: CASSLQGFITDTQYF. The DNA for the CDR3 is TGTGCCAGCAGCTTACAAGGGTTTATCACAGATACGCAGTATTTT. Full variable domain (missing parts from reference TRBV7-9 and TRBJ2-3): DTGVSQNPRHKITKRGQNVTFRCDPISEHNRLYWYRQTLGQGPEFLTYFQNEAQLEKSRLLSDRFSAERPKGSFSTLEIQRTEQGDSAMYLCASSLQGFITDTQYFGPGTRLTVL.

Turning to this clonotype: A much bigger clone sits one base away, suggesting this may be a read error. Here the CDR3 reads CASSLVAGDTDTQYF. Written as DNA, the CDR3 is TGTGCCAGCAGCTTGGTAGCGGGAGACACAGATACGCAGTATTTT. V usage is TRBV11-2 and J usage is TRBJ2-3; 9 nucleotides align to TRBD2. With V trimmed by 3 bases and J by 2 bases, 3 bases remained unmatched. The CDR3 has 15 amino acids. Per the germline V gene, CDR1 is SGHAT and CDR2 is FQNNGV.

This clonotype showed up many times. This chain links TRBV12-5 with TRBJ1-2; no clear D. Per the germline V gene, CDR1 is LGHNT and CDR2 is FRNRAP. This CDR3 has 15 amino acids. Trimming cost V 4 bases and J 4 bases, with 16 bases left between them. CDR3 region: CASGSSPPEGYGYTF. CDR3 coding DNA: TGTGCTAGTGGTTCCTCACCCCCGGAGGGCTATGGCTACACCTTC.

This clonotype was picked up a small number of times. This chain joins TRBV3-1 and TRBJ1-6, with unresolved D. V lost 0 bases and J lost 3, with 15 bases in between. The CDR3 has 18 residues. Germline lookup yields CDR1 LGHDT and CDR2 YNNKEL (reference sequence). CDR3 DNA sequence: TGTGCCAGCAGCCAAGATCGCACGGCATCTCTCTATAATTCACCCCTCCACTTT. Translated: CASSQDRTASLYNSPLHF.

As concerns this clonotype: A much larger clone lies one base from this, so it may be a read error. This chain uses TRBV23-1 with TRBJ2-7, with D possibly called TRBD1 or TRBD2 (5 bases each). TRBV23-1 is identified as an open reading frame with a role that is uncertain. The CDR3 is made up of 15 amino acids. The CDR3 DNA sequence: TGCGCCAGCAGTCGTAACCAGGGAGCTCGGGACGAGCAGCACTTC. Protein sequence: CASSRNQGARDEQHF.

This clonotype was recorded many times. The J gene is TRBJ2-3, the V gene TRBV18; D is unclear. The CDR3 contains 12 residues. V was trimmed by 2 bases and J by 5 bases, leaving 5 bases between them. The germline V gene encodes CDR1 KGHSH and CDR2 LQKENI. This chain's CDR3 is CASSPTQDTQYF. The CDR3 DNA follows: TGTGCCAGCTCACCAACTCAAGATACGCAGTATTTT.

This clonotype was seen ten or more times. The chain has TRBV28 and TRBJ2-3; D not certain. The CDR3 contains 15 residues. Trimming pared 3 bases from V and 2 bases from J, leaving 12 bases between. The germline V gene has CDR1 MDHEN and CDR2 SYDVKM. The CDR3 coding sequence is TGTGCCAGCAGTTTGTTCGCACAGCACACAGATACGCAGTATTTT. Translating gives CASSLFAQHTDTQYF.

This clonotype has a count of ten or more. V and J are TRBV10-3 and TRBJ2-7; D gene unclear. The V gene lost 0 bases and the J gene lost 3 bases, with 6 bases spanning the gap. CDR3 length equals 13 residues. The germline gives CDR1 ENHRY, CDR2 SYGVKD. The CDR3 reads CAISESAGYEQYF. Written as DNA, the CDR3 is TGTGCCATCAGTGAGTCGGCAGGCTACGAGCAGTACTTC.

In the case of this clonotype: The missing conserved phenylalanine or tryptophan at the end of this CDR3 makes a read error likely. V gene TRBV6-2 or TRBV6-3 combines with J gene TRBJ1-5, with D perhaps TRBD1 (5 bases). The CDR3 contains 14 residues. Germline V CDR1 and CDR2: MNHEY, SVGEGT. The CDR3 reads CASVAGDGNRPQHL. DNA of the CDR3: TGTGCCAGCGTCGCGGGGGACGGCAATCGGCCCCAGCATCTT.

This clonotype was counted at least ten times. The J gene is TRBJ1-3, the V gene TRBV4-3, with 12 bases aligning to TRBD1. There are 16 residues in the CDR3. The J segment lost 7 bases and the V segment lost 0 bases, leaving 4 bases of the junction unmatched. The germline V gene has CDR1 LGHNA and CDR2 YSLEER. Here the CDR3 reads CASSQDLGTGGNTIYF. CDR3 DNA sequence: TGCGCCAGCAGCCAAGATTTAGGGACAGGGGGCAACACCATATATTTT.

The chain combines TRBV7-2 with TRBJ1-1; the D gene is possibly TRBD1 (5 bases). Germline CDR1 is SGHTA and CDR2 is FQGNSA. V dropped 2 bases and J dropped 3 bases, with 16 bases sitting between them. The CDR3 loop spans 16 amino acids. The CDR3 DNA reads as TGTGCCAGCAGCTTATATTGGGGGGGAGAAGACACTGAAGCTTTCTTT. This sequence encodes CASSLYWGGEDTEAFF.

The chain carries TRBV4-3 and TRBJ2-7, with a weak D call TRBD2 (9 bases). Germline V gene sequence: CDR1 LGHNA, CDR2 YSLEER. The CDR3 is 15 amino acids. Trimming took 1 base from V and 11 from J, leaving 21 bases between them. CDR3 in DNA: TGCGCCAGCAGCCAAGCGGACAGGGCGGGAGGGGAAAAGTACTTC. Translated: CASSQADRAGGEKYF.

In this sample, this clonotype turned up many times. V gene TRBV7-6 combines with J gene TRBJ2-2; the match to TRBD2 covers 10 bases. V lost 0 bases and J lost 0; bases outside the gene matches: 4. Germline CDR1 reads SGHVS; CDR2 reads FNYEAQ. This CDR3 has 18 residues. The CDR3 protein is CASSLALTSGANTGELFF. The CDR3 nucleotides read TGTGCCAGCAGCTTAGCGCTAACTAGCGGGGCGAACACCGGGGAGCTGTTTTTT.

This clonotype was observed at least ten times. The chain has TRBV9 and TRBJ2-3, with 15 bases fitting TRBD2. The CDR3 length is 18 residues. CDR1 is SGDLS and CDR2 is YYNGEE in the germline V gene. The J segment lost 4 bases and the V segment lost 0 bases, leaving 6 bases of the junction unmatched. This CDR3 reads CASSVDGLAGGPPDTQYF. The CDR3 DNA sequence: TGTGCCAGCAGCGTAGACGGACTAGCGGGGGGGCCCCCAGATACGCAGTATTTT. Full variable domain (remainder filled in from reference TRBV9 and TRBJ2-3): DSGVTQTPKHLITATGQRVTLRCSPRSGDLSVYWYQQSLDQGLQFLIQYYNGEERAKGNILERFSAQQFPDLHSELNLSSLELGDSALYFCASSVDGLAGGPPDTQYFGPGTRLTVL.

As regards this clonotype: An end of the junction differs from the germline gene, which may be a read error. The chain combines TRBV6-5 with TRBJ1-3; D remains unclear. CDR3 length: 16 residues. CDR1 is MNHEY, CDR2 SVGAGI, per germline. CDR3 DNA sequence: TGTGCCAGCAGTTATGGTCCTGAATCTACTGGAAACACCGTATATTTT. Protein: CASSYGPESTGNTVYF.

This chain connects TRBV12-3 or TRBV12-4 to TRBJ2-2; the D gene is possibly TRBD2 (6 bases). V shed 3 bases and J shed 4 bases, with 9 bases lying between them. The CDR3 is 14 amino acids. This CDR3 reads CASSFQGGTGELFF. The CDR3 DNA follows: TGTGCCAGCAGTTTTCAGGGAGGCACCGGGGAGCTGTTTTTT.

This clonotype was seen a few times. This rearrangement joins TRBV4-2 to TRBJ2-7, with 7 bases aligning to TRBD2. V dropped 1 base and J dropped 5; count of bases not matched to a gene: 5. Germline assignment: CDR1 LGHNA and CDR2 YNFKEQ. CDR3 length: 14 residues. The CDR3 region has the DNA TGTGCCAGCAGCCAAGTTACGGGGGGAAACGAGCAGTACTTC. The encoded protein is CASSQVTGGNEQYF.

This clonotype has more than one count but fewer than ten. The chain couples TRBV19 to TRBJ2-2, with 8 bases that match TRBD2. Germline loops: CDR1 LNHDA, CDR2 SQIVND (reference sequence). The V and J ends lost 5 bases and 6 bases, in that order; junction bases with no gene match: 5. The length of the CDR3 is 14 residues. The CDR3 nucleotides read TGTGCCAGTAGTCCCGGGAGGGCCCCCGGGGAGCTGTTTTTT. Its protein product is CASSPGRAPGELFF. Based on the CDR3 plus reference TRBV19 and TRBJ2-2, the full variable domain is DGGITQSPKYLFRKEGQNVTLSCEQNLNHDAMYWYRQDPGQGLRLIYYSQIVNDFQKGDIAEGYSVSREKKESFPLTVTSAQKNPTAFYLCASSPGRAPGELFFGEGSRLTVL.

The sample holds many counts of this clonotype. This may stem from a read error, because a much larger clone lies one nucleotide away. This chain joins TRBV14 and TRBJ2-3; either TRBD1 or TRBD2 may fit D (6 bases each). The germline V gene has CDR1 SGHDN and CDR2 FVKESK. Deletions cut 4 bases from V and 2 bases from J, with 16 bases between. The length of the CDR3 is 16 residues. The CDR3 DNA is TGTGCCAGCAGCCCAGCTGGGGGGCAAGACACAGATACGCAGTATTTT. Amino acids: CASSPAGGQDTDTQYF. The full variable domain, its missing parts supplied by reference TRBV14 and TRBJ2-3, is EAGVTQFPSHSVIEKGQTVTLRCDPISGHDNLYWYRRVMGKEIKFLLHFVKESKQDESGMPNNRFLAERTGGTYSTLKVQPAELEDSGVYFCASSPAGGQDTDTQYFGPGTRLTVL.

This clonotype was observed at least ten times. This chain joins TRBV12-3 or TRBV12-4 and TRBJ1-4; D is perhaps TRBD1 (5 bases). This CDR3 contains 13 residues. Trimming took 5 bases from V and 7 from J, leaving 11 bases between them. Here the CDR3 reads CASSPPGGEKLFF. CDR3 in DNA: TGTGCCAGCAGTCCGCCGGGGGGTGAAAAACTGTTTTTT.

This clonotype showed up many times. The V gene is TRBV19, the J gene TRBJ1-5; D unresolved. Looked up from germline, CDR1 is LNHDA and CDR2 is SQIVND (reference sequence). The V gene lost 4 bases and the J gene lost 2 bases, with 6 bases spanning the gap. This CDR3 is 13 amino acids long. The CDR3: CASSTTGNQPQHF. CDR3 DNA: TGTGCCAGTAGTACTACAGGCAATCAGCCCCAGCATTTT.

In this sample, this clonotype turned up many times. This chain connects TRBV5-4 to TRBJ2-2; the D is unclear. The V end lost 0 bases, the J end lost 1 base, and 4 bases lay between the germline ends. Germline V gene data show CDR1 as SGHNT and CDR2 as YYREEE (reference sequence). The CDR3 runs 14 residues. The DNA of the CDR3 is TGTGCCAGCAGCTTGGGAGAGAACACCGGGGAGCTGTTTTTT. It encodes CASSLGENTGELFF. The full variable domain, its missing parts supplied by reference TRBV5-4 and TRBJ2-2, is ETGVTQSPTHLIKTRGQQVTLRCSSQSGHNTVSWYQQALGQGPQFIFQYYREEENGRGNFPPRFSGLQFPNYSSELNVNALELDDSALYLCASSLGENTGELFFGEGSRLTVL.